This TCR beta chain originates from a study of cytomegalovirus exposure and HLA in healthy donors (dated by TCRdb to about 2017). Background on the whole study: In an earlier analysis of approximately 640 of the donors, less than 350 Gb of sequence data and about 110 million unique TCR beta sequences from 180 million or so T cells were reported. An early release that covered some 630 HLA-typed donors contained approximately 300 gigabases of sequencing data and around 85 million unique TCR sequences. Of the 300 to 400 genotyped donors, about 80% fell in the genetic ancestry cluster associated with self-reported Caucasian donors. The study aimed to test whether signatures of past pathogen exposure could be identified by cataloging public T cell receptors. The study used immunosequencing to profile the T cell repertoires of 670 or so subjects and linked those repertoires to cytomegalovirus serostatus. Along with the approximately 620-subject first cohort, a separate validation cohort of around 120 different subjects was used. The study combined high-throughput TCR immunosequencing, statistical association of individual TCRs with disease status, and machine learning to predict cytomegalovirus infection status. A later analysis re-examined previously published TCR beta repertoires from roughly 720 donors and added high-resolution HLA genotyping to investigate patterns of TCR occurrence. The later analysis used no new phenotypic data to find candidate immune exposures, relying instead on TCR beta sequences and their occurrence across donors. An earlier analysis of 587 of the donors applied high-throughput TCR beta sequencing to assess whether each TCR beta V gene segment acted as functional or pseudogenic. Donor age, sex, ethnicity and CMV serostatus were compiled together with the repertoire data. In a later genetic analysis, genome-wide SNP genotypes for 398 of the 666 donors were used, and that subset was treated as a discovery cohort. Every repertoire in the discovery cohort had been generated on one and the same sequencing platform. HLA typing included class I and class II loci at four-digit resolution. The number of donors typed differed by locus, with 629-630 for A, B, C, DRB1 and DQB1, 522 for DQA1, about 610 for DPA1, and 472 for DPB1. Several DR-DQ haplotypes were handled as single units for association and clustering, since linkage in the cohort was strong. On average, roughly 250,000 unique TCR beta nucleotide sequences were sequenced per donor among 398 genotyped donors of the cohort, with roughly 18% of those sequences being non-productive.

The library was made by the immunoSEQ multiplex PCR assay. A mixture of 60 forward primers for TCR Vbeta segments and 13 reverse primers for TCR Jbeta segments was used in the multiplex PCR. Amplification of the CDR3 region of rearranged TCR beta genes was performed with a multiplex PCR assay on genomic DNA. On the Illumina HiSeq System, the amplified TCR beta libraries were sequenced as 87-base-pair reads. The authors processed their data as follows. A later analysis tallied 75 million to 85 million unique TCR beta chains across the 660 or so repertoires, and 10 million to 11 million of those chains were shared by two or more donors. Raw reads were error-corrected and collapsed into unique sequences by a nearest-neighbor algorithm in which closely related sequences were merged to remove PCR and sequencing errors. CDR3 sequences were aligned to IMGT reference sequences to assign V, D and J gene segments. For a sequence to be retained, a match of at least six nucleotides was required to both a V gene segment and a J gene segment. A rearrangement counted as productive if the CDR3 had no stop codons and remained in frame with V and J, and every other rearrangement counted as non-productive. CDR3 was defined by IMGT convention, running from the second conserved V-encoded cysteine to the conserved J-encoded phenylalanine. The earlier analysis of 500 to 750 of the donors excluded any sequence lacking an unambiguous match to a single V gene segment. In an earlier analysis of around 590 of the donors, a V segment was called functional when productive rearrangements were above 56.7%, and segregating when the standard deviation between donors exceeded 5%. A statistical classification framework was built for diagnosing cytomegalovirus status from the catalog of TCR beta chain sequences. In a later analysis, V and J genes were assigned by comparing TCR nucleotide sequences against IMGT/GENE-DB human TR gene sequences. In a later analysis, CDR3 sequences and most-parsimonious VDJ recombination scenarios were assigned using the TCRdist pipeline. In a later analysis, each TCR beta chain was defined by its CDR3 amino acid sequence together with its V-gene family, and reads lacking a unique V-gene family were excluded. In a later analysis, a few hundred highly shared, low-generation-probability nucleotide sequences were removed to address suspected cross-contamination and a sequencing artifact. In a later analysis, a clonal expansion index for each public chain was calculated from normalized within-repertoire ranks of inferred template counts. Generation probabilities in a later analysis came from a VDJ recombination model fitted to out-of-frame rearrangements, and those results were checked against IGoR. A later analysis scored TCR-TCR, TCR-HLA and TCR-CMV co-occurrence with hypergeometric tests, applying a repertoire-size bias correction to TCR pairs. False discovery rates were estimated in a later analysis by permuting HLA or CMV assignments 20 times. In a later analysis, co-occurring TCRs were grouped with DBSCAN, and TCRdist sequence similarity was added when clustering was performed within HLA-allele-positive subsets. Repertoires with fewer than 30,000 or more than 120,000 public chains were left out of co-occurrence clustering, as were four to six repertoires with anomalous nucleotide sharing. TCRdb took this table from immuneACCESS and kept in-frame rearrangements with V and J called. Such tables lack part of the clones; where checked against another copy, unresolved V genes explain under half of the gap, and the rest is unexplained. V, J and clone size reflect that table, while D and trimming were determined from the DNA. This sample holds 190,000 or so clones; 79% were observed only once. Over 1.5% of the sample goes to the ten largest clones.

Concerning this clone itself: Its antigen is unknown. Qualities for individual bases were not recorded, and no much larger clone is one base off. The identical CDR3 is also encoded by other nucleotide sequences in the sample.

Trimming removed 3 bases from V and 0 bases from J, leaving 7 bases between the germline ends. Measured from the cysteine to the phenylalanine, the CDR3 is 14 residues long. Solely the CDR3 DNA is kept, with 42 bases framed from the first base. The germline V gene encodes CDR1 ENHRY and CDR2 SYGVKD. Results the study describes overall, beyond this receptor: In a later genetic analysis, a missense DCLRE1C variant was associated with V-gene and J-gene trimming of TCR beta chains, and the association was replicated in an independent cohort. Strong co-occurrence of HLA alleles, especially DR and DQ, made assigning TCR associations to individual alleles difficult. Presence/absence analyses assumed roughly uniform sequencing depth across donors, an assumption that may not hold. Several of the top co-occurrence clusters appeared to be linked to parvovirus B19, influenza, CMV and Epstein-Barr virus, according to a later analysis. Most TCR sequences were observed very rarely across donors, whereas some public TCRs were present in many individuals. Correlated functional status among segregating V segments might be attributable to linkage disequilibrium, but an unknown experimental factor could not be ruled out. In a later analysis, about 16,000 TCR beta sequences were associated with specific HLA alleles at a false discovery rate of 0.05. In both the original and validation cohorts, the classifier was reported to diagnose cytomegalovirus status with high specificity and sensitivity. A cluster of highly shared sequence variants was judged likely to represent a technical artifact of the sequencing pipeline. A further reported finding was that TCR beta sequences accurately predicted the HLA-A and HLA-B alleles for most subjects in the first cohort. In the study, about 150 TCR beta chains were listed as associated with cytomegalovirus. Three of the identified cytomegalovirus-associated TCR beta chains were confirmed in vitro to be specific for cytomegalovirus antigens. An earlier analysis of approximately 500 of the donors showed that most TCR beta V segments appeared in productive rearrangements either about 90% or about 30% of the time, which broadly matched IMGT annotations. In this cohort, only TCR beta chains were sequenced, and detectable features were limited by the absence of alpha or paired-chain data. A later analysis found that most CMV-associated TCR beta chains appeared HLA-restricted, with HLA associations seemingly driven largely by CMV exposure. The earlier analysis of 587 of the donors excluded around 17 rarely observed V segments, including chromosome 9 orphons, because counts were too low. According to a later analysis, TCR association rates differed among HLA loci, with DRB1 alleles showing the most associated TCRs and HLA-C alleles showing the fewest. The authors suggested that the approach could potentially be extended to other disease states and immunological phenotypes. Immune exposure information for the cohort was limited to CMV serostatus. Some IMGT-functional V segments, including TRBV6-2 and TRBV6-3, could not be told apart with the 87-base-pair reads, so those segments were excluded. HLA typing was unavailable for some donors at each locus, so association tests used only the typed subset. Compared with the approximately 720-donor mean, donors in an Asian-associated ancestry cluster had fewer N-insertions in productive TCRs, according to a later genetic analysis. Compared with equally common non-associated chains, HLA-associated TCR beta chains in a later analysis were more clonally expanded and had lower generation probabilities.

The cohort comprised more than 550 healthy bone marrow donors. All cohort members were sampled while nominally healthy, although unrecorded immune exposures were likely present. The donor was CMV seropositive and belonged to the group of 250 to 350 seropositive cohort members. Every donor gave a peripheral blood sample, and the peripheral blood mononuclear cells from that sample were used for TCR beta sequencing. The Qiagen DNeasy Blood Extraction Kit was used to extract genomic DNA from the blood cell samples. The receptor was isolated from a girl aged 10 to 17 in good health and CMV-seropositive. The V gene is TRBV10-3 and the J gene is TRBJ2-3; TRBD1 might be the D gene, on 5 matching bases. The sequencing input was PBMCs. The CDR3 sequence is CAISEGASTDTQYF. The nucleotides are TGTGCCATCAGTGAAGGGGCTAGCACAGATACGCAGTATTTT.